This section outlines one T cell receptor (beta chain) sequence together with its context. This clone's antigen is unknown. The sample holds no much larger clone one base away, and base qualities are not on file. There are 14 amino acids in the CDR3, from cysteine to phenylalanine inclusive. Left in the record is the CDR3 DNA by itself, 42 bases read in frame from the first base. Trimming removed 5 bases from V and 6 bases from J, leaving 16 bases between the germline ends. The germline V gene provides CDR1 SGHAT and CDR2 FQNNGV. These data originate in a study of blood T cell repertoires in COVID-19 (TCRdb year 2020). Turning to the overall study: ImmuneRACE Cohort 3 recovered participants were defined by two consecutive negative NP/OP PCR tests, healthcare professional clearance, or symptom resolution. The repertoires were released in a freely available public database meant as a resource for research on the immune response to SARS-CoV-2. The samples were drawn from two sources: the first 160 participants of the ongoing ImmuneRACE study, and fewer than 1,500 subjects contributed by 6 global collaborators. Where available, HLA class I and class II types were obtained from metadata supplied by the sample provider rather than from assay-based typing. A de-identified subject ID, COVID-19 status, age in years and sex were almost always included in the sample metadata. Subjects who had been exposed to COVID-19, were actively infected with it, or had recovered from it provided the deeply sampled blood TCRbeta repertoires that made up the dataset. The material from the prospective study consisted of cDNA or gDNA derived from T cells, B-cell-depleted T cells, or PBMCs. The collaborator samples originated in the United States, Italy and Spain and spanned the acute and convalescent phases of COVID-19. Points the paper makes about the study in general: The amount of clinical and demographic metadata varied by source and participant and was provided uncurated.

The immunoSEQ Assay, a bias-controlled multiplex PCR, was used to amplify TCRbeta CDR3 regions from genomic DNA. In the original analysis: Within the assay, amplification of reference gene primers was used to estimate how many nucleated cells each sample contained. To quantify the absolute abundance of each unique TCRbeta CDR3 rearrangement, sequence reads were collapsed and filtered. For each sample, productive Simpson clonality was calculated as the square root of Simpson's diversity index across productive rearrangements. TCRdb retrieved this table from immuneACCESS and kept in-frame rearrangements only. Not all clones are present; in checked studies, unresolved V genes account for under half, and no reason is known for the remainder. Clone size and V and J calls were adopted from that table, with D and trimming inferred from the DNA. Recorded for this sample are about 210,000 clones; around 87% of them occurred a single time. Less than 8% of the sample goes to the ten largest clones.

In the prospective study, participants were roughly 18 to 100 years old, resided in 20 to 30 geographic areas of the United States, and were enrolled through a virtual design. In the prospective study, participants were assigned to cohorts based on the clinical history participants reported in a screening survey and a study questionnaire. In the prospective study, mobile phlebotomists collected whole blood, serum and a nasopharyngeal or oropharyngeal swab from each participant. Over a 2-month period, participants in the prospective study had the option of providing additional blood draws and questionnaires. Before DNA extraction, blood samples from the prospective study were shipped at room temperature or frozen.

This receptor was taken from a young man in a cohort exposed to, infected with or recovered from COVID-19 (not recorded which). The sequence links TRBV11-2 to TRBJ2-5; TRBD2 might be the D gene, on 6 matching bases. Sequences were obtained from PBMCs or T cells enriched from blood (not recorded which). The DNA sequence follows: TGTGCCAGCAGCGGCGGACTACCCCCTCAGACCCAGTACTTC. It translates as CASSGGLPPQTQYF.